This TCR beta chain is from a study of T cell responses to AZD1222 COVID-19 vaccine. Remarks on this clone: Antigen specificity is unknown.

Data came from immunoSEQ multiplex PCR; TCRdb stores just in-frame clones and leaves some out. This repertoire shows 180,000 or so clones, about 91% found once; its top ten account for 6% to 8.5%. Study-wide results and limits: Vaccine-associated CD4 TCRs ranged over spike, dominating at 160-218 and 743-854.

Trimming at V came to 4 bases and at J to 6 bases, leaving 10 bases not matched to a gene. The CDR3 covers 16 residues. Germline values: CDR1 LNHDA, CDR2 SQIVND (reference sequence). The rearrangement joins TRBV19 to TRBJ2-1, with TRBD2 matching 9 bases. The clonotype comes from an adult in good health. Sequences were derived from peripheral blood, sampled on day 0 of AZD1222 vaccination. CDR3 region: CASSSPVGGGANEQFF. Here the CDR3 DNA reads TGTGCCAGTAGTAGCCCCGTTGGCGGGGGGGCCAATGAGCAGTTCTTC.